The rows below give T cell receptor beta chains drawn from one sample of a study of early T cells in non-severe SARS-CoV-2 infection. In TCRdb, the 5' RACE reads were re-called with MiXCR into one record per CDR3 protein. The data contain around 81,000 distinct CDR3 sequences, 13% to 15% of them singletons. The specimen sequenced was whole blood. The receptors derive from an adult who was a healthcare worker with PCR-confirmed SARS-CoV-2 infection or an uninfected control (not recorded which). Each CDR3 is given with its conserved first and last residue. Each record gives: D gene, J gene, clone size, V gene, CDR3 protein, CDR3 DNA. D genes are given only for firm matches. Clone sizes are given selectively: once, few, many, or a class where the clone is expanded.

TRBD2 | TRBJ2-3 | few | TRBV27 | CASSSGLARDTQYF | TGTGCCAGCAGTTCAGGACTAGCGAGAGATACGCAGTATTTT
TRBD2 | TRBJ2-3 | few | TRBV7-2 | CASSPWTSSTDTQYF | TGTGCCAGCAGCCCGTGGACTAGTAGCACAGATACGCAGTATTTT
NA | TRBJ2-1 | many | TRBV6-2/TRBV6-3 | CASGELFYNEQFF | TGTGCCAGCGGGGAGTTGTTCTACAATGAGCAGTTCTTC
TRBD1 | TRBJ2-1 | few | TRBV29-1 | CSVEKMDRGNEQFF | TGCAGCGTTGAAAAGATGGACAGGGGCAATGAGCAGTTCTTC
TRBD2 | TRBJ2-3 | NA | TRBV12-3/TRBV12-4 | CATKPGLADTQYF | TGTGCCACTAAACCGGGACTAGCAGATACGCAGTATTTT
TRBD1 | TRBJ1-2 | few | TRBV9 | CASSAGTGPNYGYTF | TGTGCCAGCAGCGCCGGGACAGGCCCTAACTATGGCTACACCTTC
NA | TRBJ1-5 | NA | TRBV9 | CASSLHGGSNQPQHF | TGTGCCAGCAGCCTACACGGGGGAAGCAATCAGCCCCAGCATTTT
NA | TRBJ2-1 | many | TRBV7-2 | CASSLLTSSYNEQFF | TGTGCCAGCAGCTTATTAACTAGTTCCTACAATGAGCAGTTCTTC
NA | TRBJ2-5 | many | TRBV6-2/TRBV6-3 | CASSPKDQETQYF | TGTGCCAGCAGTCCTAAAGACCAAGAGACCCAGTACTTC
TRBD2 | TRBJ2-1 | many | TRBV7-3 | CASSLIGTSGHNEQFF | TGTGCCAGCAGCTTAATAGGGACTAGCGGCCACAATGAGCAGTTCTTC
TRBD1 | TRBJ2-7 | few | TRBV12-5 | CASGRDRGKQYF | TGTGCTAGTGGCCGGGACAGGGGGAAGCAGTACTTC
NA | TRBJ2-1 | many | TRBV5-4 | CASSLGTRPEQFF | TGTGCCAGCAGCTTGGGGACAAGGCCTGAGCAGTTCTTC
NA | TRBJ1-1 | NA | TRBV20-1 | CSARDWQGPMNTEAFF | TGCAGTGCTAGAGATTGGCAGGGCCCGATGAACACTGAAGCTTTCTTT
TRBD2 | TRBJ2-3 | few | TRBV20-1 | CSASPGGPDTQYF | TGCAGTGCTAGCCCGGGGGGGCCTGATACGCAGTATTTT
NA | TRBJ2-1 | NA | TRBV27 | CASSSTLFLVEQFF | TGTGCCAGCAGTTCCACTTTGTTTTTGGTCGAGCAGTTCTTC
NA | TRBJ1-3 | many | TRBV12-3/TRBV12-4 | CASSFAAGNTIYF | TGTGCCAGCAGTTTTGCCGCCGGAAACACCATATATTTT
NA | TRBJ2-3 | few | TRBV11-3 | CASSSGPPDTQYF | TGTGCCAGCAGCTCCGGGCCCCCAGATACGCAGTATTTT
NA | TRBJ2-5 | few | TRBV29-1 | CSVERTGKETQYF | TGCAGCGTTGAAAGAACAGGAAAAGAGACCCAGTACTTC
NA | TRBJ1-3 | few | TRBV7-2 | CASSLRQTGNTIYF | TGTGCCAGCAGCTTAAGACAGACGGGAAACACCATATATTTT
TRBD1 | TRBJ2-3 | few | TRBV10-3 | CAISWDRETDTQYF | TGTGCCATCAGTTGGGACAGGGAGACAGATACGCAGTATTTT
NA | TRBJ1-2 | many | TRBV20-1 | CSARDEVNANYGYTF | TGCAGTGCTAGAGATGAGGTGAACGCTAACTATGGCTACACCTTC
TRBD2 | TRBJ2-3 | NA | TRBV12-3/TRBV12-4 | CASSNPRGADTQYF | TGTGCCAGCAGTAACCCACGGGGGGCAGATACGCAGTATTTT
TRBD1 | TRBJ2-6 | NA | TRBV7-6 | CASSPGGQGRFGANVLTF | TGTGCCAGCAGCCCAGGCGGACAGGGGAGGTTTGGGGCCAACGTCCTGACTTTC
NA | TRBJ1-1 | few | TRBV27 | CASRRGRTTEAFF | TGTGCCAGCAGGCGAGGACGGACCACTGAAGCTTTCTTT
TRBD2 | TRBJ2-2 | few | TRBV27 | CASKGGRSATGELFF | TGTGCCAGCAAGGGAGGGAGGTCTGCCACCGGGGAGCTGTTTTTT
TRBD1 | TRBJ2-3 | many | TRBV14 | CASSQGLGQNTDTQYF | TGTGCCAGCAGCCAAGGCTTGGGACAGAACACAGATACGCAGTATTTT
NA | TRBJ2-7 | NA | TRBV12-2 | CASRSYYEQYF | TGTGCAAGTCGCTCCTACTACGAGCAGTACTTC
NA | TRBJ2-3 | few | TRBV9 | CASSFRTGDTQYF | TGTGCCAGCAGCTTCCGCACGGGCGATACGCAGTATTTT
TRBD1 | TRBJ2-2 | few | TRBV5-1 | CASSLGTGNTGELFF | TGCGCCAGCAGCTTGGGGACAGGGAACACCGGGGAGCTGTTTTTT
TRBD2 | TRBJ2-1 | once | TRBV5-1 | CASSLPLAGVYNEQFF | TGCGCCAGCAGCTTGCCCCTAGCGGGGGTTTACAATGAGCAGTTCTTC
NA | TRBJ1-1 | NA | TRBV6-2/TRBV6-3 | CASSYRATEAFF | TGTGCCAGCAGTTACCGGGCCACTGAAGCTTTCTTT
TRBD1 | TRBJ1-1 | few | TRBV6-2/TRBV6-3 | CASSYGPGTDNTEAFF | TGTGCCAGCAGTTACGGACCTGGGACAGACAACACTGAAGCTTTCTTT
TRBD1 | TRBJ2-7 | NA | TRBV29-1 | CSVKQGGEQYF | TGCAGCGTTAAACAGGGGGGCGAGCAGTACTTC
TRBD2 | TRBJ2-1 | NA | TRBV6-4 | CASSDSSGGDYNEQFF | TGTGCCAGCAGTGACTCGAGCGGGGGGGATTACAATGAGCAGTTCTTC
TRBD1 | TRBJ2-3 | NA | TRBV11-2 | CASSLDSGGEDTQYF | TGTGCCAGCAGCTTAGATTCAGGGGGCGAGGATACGCAGTATTTT
NA | TRBJ2-1 | few | TRBV27 | CASSFLRNSYNEQFF | TGTGCCAGCAGTTTCCTTAGGAACTCCTACAATGAGCAGTTCTTC
NA | TRBJ2-2 | few | TRBV5-1 | CASSLVGNPDGELFF | TGCGCCAGCAGCTTGGTAGGGAATCCGGACGGGGAGCTGTTTTTT
NA | TRBJ1-1 | few | TRBV20-1 | CSDRDWGLNTEAFF | TGCAGTGATAGAGATTGGGGCCTGAACACTGAAGCTTTCTTT
NA | TRBJ1-2 | many | TRBV20-1 | CSASLRGHYGYTF | TGCAGTGCTTCTCTCCGGGGCCACTATGGCTACACCTTC
NA | TRBJ2-6 | NA | TRBV25-1 | CASSGTAGANVLTF | TGTGCCAGCAGTGGGACAGCTGGGGCCAACGTCCTGACTTTC
NA | TRBJ1-1 | few | TRBV3-1 | CAGSHVTERNTEAFF | TGTGCCGGCAGCCATGTGACAGAGAGGAACACTGAAGCTTTCTTT
NA | TRBJ2-1 | NA | TRBV7-3 | CASSSPAGNNEQFF | TGTGCCAGCAGCTCCCCGGCGGGTAACAATGAGCAGTTCTTC
NA | TRBJ1-4 | NA | TRBV9 | CASSVGSQWPRREKLFF | TGTGCCAGCAGCGTAGGATCCCAGTGGCCACGGAGGGAAAAACTGTTTTTT
NA | TRBJ1-4 | few | TRBV19 | CASKEGGFNEKLFF | TGTGCCAGTAAGGAGGGGGGATTTAATGAAAAACTGTTTTTT
TRBD2 | TRBJ2-7 | few | TRBV13 | CASSLDTRGGAHEQYF | TGTGCCAGCAGCTTAGATACGCGCGGGGGGGCCCACGAGCAGTACTTC
NA | TRBJ1-5 | few | TRBV6-1 | CASRRYRDSNQPQHF | TGTGCCAGCAGACGATACAGGGATAGCAATCAGCCCCAGCATTTT
TRBD1 | TRBJ1-6 | many | TRBV20-1 | CSARDEGASSYNSPLHF | TGCAGTGCTAGAGATGAGGGGGCCAGCTCCTATAATTCACCCCTCCACTTT
NA | TRBJ2-5 | many | TRBV7-2 | CASSGPRRAQETQYF | TGTGCCAGCAGCGGACCGAGGAGGGCCCAAGAGACCCAGTACTTC
NA | TRBJ1-1 | few | TRBV29-1 | CSVGADEHSNTEAFF | TGCAGCGTTGGGGCCGACGAACATTCTAACACTGAAGCTTTCTTT
NA | TRBJ2-7 | many | TRBV7-2 | CASSLGRAEGNEQYF | TGTGCCAGCAGCTTAGGTAGGGCGGAAGGGAACGAGCAGTACTTC
NA | TRBJ2-3 | NA | TRBV20-1 | CSASGLTDTQYF | TGCAGTGCTAGTGGCCTCACAGATACGCAGTATTTT
NA | TRBJ1-1 | NA | TRBV5-1 | CASSSQGTNTEAFF | TGCGCCAGCAGCTCGCAGGGGACGAACACTGAAGCTTTCTTT
NA | TRBJ2-7 | few | TRBV19 | CASSIDGTVQREQYF | TGTGCCAGTAGTATAGATGGAACAGTCCAGCGCGAGCAGTACTTC
TRBD1 | TRBJ1-2 | few | TRBV19 | CASSIEVPGQDPGGYTF | TGTGCCAGTAGTATAGAGGTCCCGGGACAGGACCCCGGTGGCTACACCTTC
NA | TRBJ1-1 | few | TRBV20-1 | CSASLLGRNTEAFF | TGCAGTGCTAGTTTACTGGGTAGGAACACTGAAGCTTTCTTT
NA | TRBJ2-2 | many | TRBV29-1 | CSVEDRSEPGELFF | TGCAGCGTTGAAGATCGTAGTGAACCCGGGGAGCTGTTTTTT
NA | TRBJ1-2 | few | TRBV29-1 | CSSRGNYGYTF | TGCAGCTCCAGGGGCAACTATGGCTACACCTTC